This T cell receptor beta chain originates from a study of sequential checkpoint blockade in melanoma. Background on the study: Arm A got nivolumab then ipilimumab; arm B the reverse, 1:1. Each arm's sequence ended with maintenance nivolumab.

The method was immunoSEQ multiplex PCR; TCRdb's version includes in-frame clones alone and lacks a portion of them. The sample lists fewer than 25,000 clones; approximately 68% were seen once. CDR3 size: 16 residues. The germline V gene encodes CDR1 SGHTA and CDR2 FQGNSA. V was trimmed by 5 bases and J by 3 bases, leaving 19 bases between them. Treatment defined: randomized to nivolumab then ipilimumab (arm A) or the reverse (arm B). DNA-damaging chemotherapy had not been given to any patient beforehand. Live CD3+CD8+ CD19− CD56− cells were sorted from PBMCs. The rearrangement joins TRBV7-2 to TRBJ1-2, with D tentatively TRBD1 (5 bases). This receptor was taken from a human donor with melanoma. The starting material was CD8+ T cells sorted from blood (inferred from file names), obtained from a patient given nivolumab and ipilimumab in sequence. CDR3 loop: CASSPTPPDSHYGYTF. CDR3 nucleotide sequence: TGTGCCAGCAGCCCCACCCCGCCCGACAGTCACTATGGCTACACCTTC.